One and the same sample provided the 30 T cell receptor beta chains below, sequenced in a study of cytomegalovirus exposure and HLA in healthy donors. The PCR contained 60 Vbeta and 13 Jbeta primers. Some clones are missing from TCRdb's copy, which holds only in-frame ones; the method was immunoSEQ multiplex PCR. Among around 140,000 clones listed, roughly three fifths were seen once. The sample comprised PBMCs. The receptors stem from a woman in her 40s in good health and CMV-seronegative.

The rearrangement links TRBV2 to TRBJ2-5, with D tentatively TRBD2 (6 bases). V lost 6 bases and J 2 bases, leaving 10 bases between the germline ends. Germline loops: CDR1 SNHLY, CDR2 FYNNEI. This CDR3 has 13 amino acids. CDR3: CASRRDSQETQYF. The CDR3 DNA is TGTGCCAGCAGACGGGACTCACAAGAGACCCAGTACTTC.

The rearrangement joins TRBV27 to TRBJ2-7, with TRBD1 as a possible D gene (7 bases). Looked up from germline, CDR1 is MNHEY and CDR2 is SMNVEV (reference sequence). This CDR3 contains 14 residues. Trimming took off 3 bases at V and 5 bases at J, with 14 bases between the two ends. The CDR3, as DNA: TGTGCCAGCAGTTTCAGGGGGGAGATCGACGAGCAGTACTTC. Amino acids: CASSFRGEIDEQYF.

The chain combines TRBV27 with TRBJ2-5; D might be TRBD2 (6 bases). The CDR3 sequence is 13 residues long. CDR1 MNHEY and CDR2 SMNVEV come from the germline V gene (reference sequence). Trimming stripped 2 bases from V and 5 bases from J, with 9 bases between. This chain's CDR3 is CASSLAGPETQYF. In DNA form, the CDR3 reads TGTGCCAGCAGTTTAGCGGGGCCCGAGACCCAGTACTTC.

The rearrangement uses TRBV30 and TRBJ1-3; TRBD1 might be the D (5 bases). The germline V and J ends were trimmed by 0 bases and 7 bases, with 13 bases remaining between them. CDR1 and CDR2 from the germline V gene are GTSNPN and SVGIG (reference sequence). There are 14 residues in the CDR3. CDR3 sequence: CAWSVRGLRNTIYF. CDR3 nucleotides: TGTGCCTGGAGTGTTCGGGGACTCCGGAACACCATATATTTT.

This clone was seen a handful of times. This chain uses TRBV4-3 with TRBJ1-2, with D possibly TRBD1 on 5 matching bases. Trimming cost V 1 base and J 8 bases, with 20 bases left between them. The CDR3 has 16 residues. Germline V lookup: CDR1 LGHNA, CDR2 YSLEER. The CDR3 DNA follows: TGCGCCAGCAGCCAAGTGACAGACACAATTCCCCTAGGCTACACCTTC. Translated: CASSQVTDTIPLGYTF.

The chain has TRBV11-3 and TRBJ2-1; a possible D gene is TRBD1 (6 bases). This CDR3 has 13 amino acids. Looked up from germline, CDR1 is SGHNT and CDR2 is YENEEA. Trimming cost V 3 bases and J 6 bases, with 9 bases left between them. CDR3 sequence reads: CASSLGAANEQFF. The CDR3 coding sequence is TGTGCCAGCAGCTTGGGGGCTGCCAATGAGCAGTTCTTC.

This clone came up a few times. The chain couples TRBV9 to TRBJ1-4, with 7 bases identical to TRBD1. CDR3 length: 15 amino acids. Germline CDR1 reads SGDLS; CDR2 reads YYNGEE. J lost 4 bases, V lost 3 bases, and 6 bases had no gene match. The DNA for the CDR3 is TGTGCCAGCAGCGGCGGGACAGCCGTTAATGAAAAACTGTTTTTT. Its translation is CASSGGTAVNEKLFF.

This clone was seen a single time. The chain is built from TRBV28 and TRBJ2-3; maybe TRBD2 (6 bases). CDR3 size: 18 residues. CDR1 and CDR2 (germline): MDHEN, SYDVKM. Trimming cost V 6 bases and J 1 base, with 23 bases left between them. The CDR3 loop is CASSRPPVWVAGTDTQYF. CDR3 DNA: TGTGCCAGCAGCCGACCCCCTGTTTGGGTAGCGGGCACAGATACGCAGTATTTT.

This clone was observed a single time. As DNA, the CDR3 is TGTGCCAGCAGCGTCGGGACAGCCGCTAACTATGGCTACACCTTC. Translated: CASSVGTAANYGYTF. The chain links TRBV9 to TRBJ1-2, with 7 nucleotides matching TRBD1. Germline V gene data show CDR1 as SGDLS and CDR2 as YYNGEE. The V gene end was trimmed by 2 bases and the J gene end by 0 bases; junction bases not matched to a gene: 4. The CDR3 contains 15 residues.

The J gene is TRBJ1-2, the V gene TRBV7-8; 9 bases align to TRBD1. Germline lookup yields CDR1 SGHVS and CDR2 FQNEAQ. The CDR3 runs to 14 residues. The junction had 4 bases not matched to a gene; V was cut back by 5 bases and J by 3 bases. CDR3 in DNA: TGTGCCAGCAGCCCCGACAGGGGGGACTATGGCTACACCTTC. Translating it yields CASSPDRGDYGYTF.

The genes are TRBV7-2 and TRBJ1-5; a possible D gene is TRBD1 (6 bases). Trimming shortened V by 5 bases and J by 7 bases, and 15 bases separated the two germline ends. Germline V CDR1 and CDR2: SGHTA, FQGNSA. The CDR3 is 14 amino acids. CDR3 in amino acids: CASSIDPGGQPQHF. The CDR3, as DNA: TGTGCCAGCAGCATTGACCCGGGGGGCCAGCCCCAGCATTTT.

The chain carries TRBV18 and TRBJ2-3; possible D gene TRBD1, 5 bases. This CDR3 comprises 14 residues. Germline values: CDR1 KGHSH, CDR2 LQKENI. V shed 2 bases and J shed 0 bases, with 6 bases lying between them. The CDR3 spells CASSPDSSTDTQYF. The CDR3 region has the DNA TGTGCCAGCTCACCAGACAGTAGCACAGATACGCAGTATTTT.

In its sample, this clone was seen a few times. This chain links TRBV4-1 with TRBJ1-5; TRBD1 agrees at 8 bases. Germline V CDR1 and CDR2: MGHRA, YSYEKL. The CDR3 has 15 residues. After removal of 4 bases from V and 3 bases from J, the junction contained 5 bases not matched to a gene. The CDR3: CASSRGQASNQPQHF. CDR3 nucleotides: TGCGCCAGCAGCCGGGGACAGGCGTCCAATCAGCCCCAGCATTTT.

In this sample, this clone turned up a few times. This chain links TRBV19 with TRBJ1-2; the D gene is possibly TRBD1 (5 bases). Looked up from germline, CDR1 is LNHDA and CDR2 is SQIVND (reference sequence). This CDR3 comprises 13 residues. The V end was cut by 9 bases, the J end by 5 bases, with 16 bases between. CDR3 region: CASLDSDTYGYTF. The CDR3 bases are TGTGCCAGCCTCGACAGTGACACTTATGGCTACACCTTC.

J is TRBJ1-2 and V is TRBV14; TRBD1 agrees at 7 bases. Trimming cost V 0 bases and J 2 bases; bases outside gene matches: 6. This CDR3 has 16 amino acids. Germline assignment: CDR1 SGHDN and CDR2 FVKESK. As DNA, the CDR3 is TGTGCCAGCAGCCAAGAAAGCGGCAGGGGGAACTATGGCTACACCTTC. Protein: CASSQESGRGNYGYTF.

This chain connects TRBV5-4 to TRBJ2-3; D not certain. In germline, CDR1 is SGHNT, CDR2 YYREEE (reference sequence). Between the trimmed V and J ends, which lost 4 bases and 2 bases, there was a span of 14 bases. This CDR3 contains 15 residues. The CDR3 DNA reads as TGTGCCAGCAGCCTCCGACTTATTTCCACAGATACGCAGTATTTT. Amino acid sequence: CASSLRLISTDTQYF.

The CDR3 sequence is CASSPGTSYGYTF. The CDR3 DNA reads TGTGCCAGCTCCCCAGGGACAAGCTATGGCTACACCTTC. The chain combines TRBV5-5 with TRBJ1-2; possibly TRBD1 for D (6 bases). V gave up 7 bases and J gave up 4 bases, with 14 bases separating them. CDR3 length: 13 amino acids. Germline V gene data show CDR1 as SGHKS and CDR2 as YYEKEE (reference sequence).

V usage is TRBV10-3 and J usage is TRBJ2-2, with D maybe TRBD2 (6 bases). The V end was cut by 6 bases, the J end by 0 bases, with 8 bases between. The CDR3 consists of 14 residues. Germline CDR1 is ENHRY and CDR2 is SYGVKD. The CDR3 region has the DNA TGTGCCATCAGGGGGGACTCGAACACCGGGGAGCTGTTTTTT. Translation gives CAIRGDSNTGELFF.

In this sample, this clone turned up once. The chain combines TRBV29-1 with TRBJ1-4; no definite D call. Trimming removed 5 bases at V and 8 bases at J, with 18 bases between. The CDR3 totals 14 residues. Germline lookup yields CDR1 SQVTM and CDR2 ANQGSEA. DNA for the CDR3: TGCAGCGTTATGACCGGGTCGCGGAACGAAAAACTGTTTTTT. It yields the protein CSVMTGSRNEKLFF.

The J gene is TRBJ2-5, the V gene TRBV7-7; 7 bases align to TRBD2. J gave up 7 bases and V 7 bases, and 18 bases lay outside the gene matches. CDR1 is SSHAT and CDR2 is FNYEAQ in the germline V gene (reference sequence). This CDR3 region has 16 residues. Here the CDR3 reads CASTEPSGAVPGTQYF. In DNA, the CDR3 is TGTGCCAGCACCGAGCCCAGCGGGGCGGTACCAGGGACCCAGTACTTC.

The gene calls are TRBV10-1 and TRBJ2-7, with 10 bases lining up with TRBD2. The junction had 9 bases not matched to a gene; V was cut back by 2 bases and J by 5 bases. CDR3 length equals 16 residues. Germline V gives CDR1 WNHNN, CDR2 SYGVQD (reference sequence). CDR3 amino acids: CASSEVIAGGSDEQYF. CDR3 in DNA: TGCGCCAGCAGTGAGGTGATAGCGGGGGGTAGTGACGAGCAGTACTTC.

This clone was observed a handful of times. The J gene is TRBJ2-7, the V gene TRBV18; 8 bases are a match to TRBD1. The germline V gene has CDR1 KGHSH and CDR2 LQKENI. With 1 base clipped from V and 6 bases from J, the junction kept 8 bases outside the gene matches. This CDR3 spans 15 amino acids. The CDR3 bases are TGTGCCAGCTCACCACGTGGACAGGGAACGAGCGAGCAGTACTTC. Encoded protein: CASSPRGQGTSEQYF.

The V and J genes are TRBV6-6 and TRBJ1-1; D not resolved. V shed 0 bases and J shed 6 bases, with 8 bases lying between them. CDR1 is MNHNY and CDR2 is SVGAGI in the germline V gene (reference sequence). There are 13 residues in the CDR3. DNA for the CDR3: TGTGCCAGCAGTTACTCTTTTGTCTCTGAAGCTTTCTTT. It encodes CASSYSFVSEAFF.

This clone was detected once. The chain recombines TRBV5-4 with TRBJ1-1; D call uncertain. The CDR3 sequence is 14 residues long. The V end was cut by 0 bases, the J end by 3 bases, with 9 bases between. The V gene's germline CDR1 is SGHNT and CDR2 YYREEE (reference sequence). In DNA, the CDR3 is TGTGCCAGCAGCTTGGCCAACTCGTACACTGAAGCTTTCTTT. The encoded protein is CASSLANSYTEAFF. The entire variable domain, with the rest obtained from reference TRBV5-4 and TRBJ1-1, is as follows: ETGVTQSPTHLIKTRGQQVTLRCSSQSGHNTVSWYQQALGQGPQFIFQYYREEENGRGNFPPRFSGLQFPNYSSELNVNALELDDSALYLCASSLANSYTEAFFGQGTRLTVV.

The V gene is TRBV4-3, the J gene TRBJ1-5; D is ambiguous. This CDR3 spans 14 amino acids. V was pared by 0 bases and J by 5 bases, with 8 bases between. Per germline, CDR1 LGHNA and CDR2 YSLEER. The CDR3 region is CASSQDPGDQPQHF. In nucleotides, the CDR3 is TGCGCCAGCAGCCAAGACCCGGGTGATCAGCCCCAGCATTTT.

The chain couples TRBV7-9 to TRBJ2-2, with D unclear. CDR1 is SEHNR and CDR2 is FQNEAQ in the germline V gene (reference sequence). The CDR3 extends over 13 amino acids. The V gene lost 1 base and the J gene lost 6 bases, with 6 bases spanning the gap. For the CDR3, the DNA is TGTGCCAGCAGCTTAGACTACCCCGGGGAGCTGTTTTTT. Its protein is CASSLDYPGELFF.

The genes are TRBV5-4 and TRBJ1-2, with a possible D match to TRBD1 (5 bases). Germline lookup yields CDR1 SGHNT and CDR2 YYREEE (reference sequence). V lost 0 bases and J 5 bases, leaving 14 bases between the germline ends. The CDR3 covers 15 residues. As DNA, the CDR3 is TGTGCCAGCAGCTTGGCGGGGGGAGTAAATTATGGCTACACCTTC. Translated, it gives CASSLAGGVNYGYTF. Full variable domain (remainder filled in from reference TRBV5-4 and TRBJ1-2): ETGVTQSPTHLIKTRGQQVTLRCSSQSGHNTVSWYQQALGQGPQFIFQYYREEENGRGNFPPRFSGLQFPNYSSELNVNALELDDSALYLCASSLAGGVNYGYTFGSGTRLTVV.

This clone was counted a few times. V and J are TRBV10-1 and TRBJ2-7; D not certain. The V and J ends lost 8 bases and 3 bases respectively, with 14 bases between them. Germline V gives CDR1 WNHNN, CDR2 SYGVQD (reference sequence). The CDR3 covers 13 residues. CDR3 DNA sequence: TGCGCCAGCTGCTGCTGGCAGAACTACGAGCAGTACTTC. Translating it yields CASCCWQNYEQYF.

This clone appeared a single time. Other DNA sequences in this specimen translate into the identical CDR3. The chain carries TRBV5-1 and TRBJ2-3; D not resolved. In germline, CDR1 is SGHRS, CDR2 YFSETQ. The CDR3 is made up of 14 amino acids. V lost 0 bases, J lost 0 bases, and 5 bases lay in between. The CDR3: CASSLGASTDTQYF. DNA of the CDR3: TGCGCCAGCAGCTTGGGGGCTAGCACAGATACGCAGTATTTT.

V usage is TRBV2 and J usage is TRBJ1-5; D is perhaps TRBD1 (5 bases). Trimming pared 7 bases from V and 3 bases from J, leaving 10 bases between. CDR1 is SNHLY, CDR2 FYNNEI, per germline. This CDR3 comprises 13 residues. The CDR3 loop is CASKGQNNQPQHF. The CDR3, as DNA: TGTGCCAGCAAGGGGCAGAACAATCAGCCCCAGCATTTT.